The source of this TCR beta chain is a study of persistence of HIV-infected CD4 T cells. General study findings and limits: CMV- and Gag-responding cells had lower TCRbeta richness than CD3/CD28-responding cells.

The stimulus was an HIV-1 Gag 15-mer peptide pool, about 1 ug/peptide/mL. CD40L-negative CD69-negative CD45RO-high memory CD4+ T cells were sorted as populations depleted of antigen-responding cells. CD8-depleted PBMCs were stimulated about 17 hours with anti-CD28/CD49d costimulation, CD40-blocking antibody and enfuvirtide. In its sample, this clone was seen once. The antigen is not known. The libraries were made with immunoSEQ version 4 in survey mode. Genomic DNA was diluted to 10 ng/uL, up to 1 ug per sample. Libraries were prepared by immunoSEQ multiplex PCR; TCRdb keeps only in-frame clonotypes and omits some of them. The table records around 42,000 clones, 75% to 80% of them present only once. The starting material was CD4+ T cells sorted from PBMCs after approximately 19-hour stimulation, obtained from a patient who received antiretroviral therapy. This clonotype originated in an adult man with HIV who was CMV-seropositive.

CDR3 bases: TGCGCCAGCAGCTTGGAGTCTGTGGATGGCTACACCTTC. Translated, it gives CASSLESVDGYTF. V gene TRBV5-1 combines with J gene TRBJ1-2, with D unclear. Per the germline V gene, CDR1 is SGHRS and CDR2 is YFSETQ. This CDR3 is built from 13 residues. V was shortened by 0 bases and J by 6 bases, with 9 bases between the two germline ends.